This T cell receptor beta chain appears in the sequencing data of a study of cytomegalovirus exposure and HLA in healthy donors. The overall study: Researchers found that about 82% of about 400 genotyped donors fell within the Caucasian-associated ancestry cluster.

Findings of the study overall: According to the study, roughly 160 TCR beta chains were cytomegalovirus-associated. An Asian-associated ancestry cluster reportedly showed fewer N-insertions than the roughly 670-donor mean in a later analysis.

This clone has a single count. Antigen specificity is unknown. The PCR employed 60 Vbeta primers together with 13 Jbeta primers. Study processing details: Later, about 80 million unique TCR beta chains were counted in an analysis, and roughly 11 million of them were shared. The repertoire was sequenced with immunoSEQ multiplex PCR; TCRdb's copy has only in-frame clones and lacks some. V, J and clone size are those of that table, while D and trimming were read from the DNA. The table records around 150,000 clones, 75% to 90% of them present only once. Per germline, CDR1 MNHEY and CDR2 SMNVEV (reference sequence). The CDR3 consists of 17 residues. With V trimmed by 8 bases and J by 4 bases, 19 bases remained unmatched.

Sequencing was carried out using PBMCs. The chain combines TRBV27 with TRBJ2-7, with TRBD2 identical over 8 bases. The receptor was isolated from a woman aged 18-30 years in good health and CMV-seronegative. The CDR3 coding sequence is TGTGCCAGCCGACCCCTCCGACTAGCGTTTCCCGCATACGAGCAGTACTTC. Translated: CASRPLRLAFPAYEQYF.